This TCR beta chain was recorded in a study of T cells in Graves' hyperthyroidism and ophthalmopathy. This clonotype was recorded at least ten times. There were TCR beta CDR3 regions amplified from RNA transcripts. The TCR CDR3 was amplified in a first-round RT-PCR using the HTBI primer set. TCRdb called the multiplex PCR reads again in MiXCR, with one record for every CDR3 protein. There are 600,000 or so distinct CDR3 sequences in the sample; 15% to 20% occur only once, and 3.5% to 4% lies in the top ten. V lost 2 bases and J lost 2, with 18 bases in between. This CDR3 region has 16 residues. The germline V gene has CDR1 DFQATT and CDR2 SNEGSKA (reference sequence).

This chain connects TRBV20-1 to TRBJ2-5; D perhaps matches TRBD2 (6 bases). Sequencing input: blood. This receptor was obtained from a woman between 25 and 40 years old with Graves' hyperthyroidism. CDR3 nucleotide sequence: TGCAGTGCTAGATCGCAGGTGCGGGGAAAACAAGAGACCCAGTACTTC. Translation gives CSARSQVRGKQETQYF.